The present entry profiles one T cell receptor beta chain with its context. The antigen it binds to is not known. Per-base quality was not reported, and no clone a single base away is much larger than it. The CDR1 and CDR2 encoded by the germline V gene are SQVTM and ANQGSEA. The CDR3 starts with the cysteine, ends with the phenylalanine, and has 15 residues. Only the CDR3 portion is preserved as DNA: 45 bases, with reading frame beginning at the first base. Trimming leaves V shorter by 2 bases and J shorter by 5 bases, with the junction holding 3 bases beyond the gene matches. This specimen comes from a study of shared clonotypes between healthy human individuals (dated by TCRdb to about 2020). General notes on the study: The cohort included a few men and a couple of women between 18 and 49 years of age. Leukapheresis yielded between about 0.8 and 9.5 billion PBMCs per donor. Per donor, three plates each were used for CD4 naive and CD4 memory, two for CD8 naive, and one for CD8 memory. The study deeply sequenced blood TCR repertoires of several healthy adults to estimate repertoire size and the extent of clonotype sharing between individuals. To increase sequencing depth and limit assay-specific biases, TCR repertoire library preparation and sequencing were carried out by different laboratories using diverse techniques.

Healthy HIV-negative adults with no recently reported acute infections or vaccinations were included as donors. Every donor was a Caucasian adult residing in Nashville, Tennessee, USA. CD4+ T cells were enriched by magnetic negative selection; naive cells were then positively selected on CD45RA, and the negative fraction formed the memory subset. Blood was obtained by leukapheresis, after which PBMCs were separated by Ficoll-Histopaque density gradient centrifugation and cryopreserved in liquid nitrogen vapor phase. Analytical flow cytometry was used to check the purity and quantity of every magnetically sorted T cell population. From each sorted fraction, genomic DNA was isolated and quantified by UV absorbance on a Nanodrop 2000c. Using the deep immunoSEQ assay, multiplex PCR amplified TCR CDR3 regions from genomic DNA. Genomic DNA extracted from each cell subset was distributed evenly over all wells of several immunoSEQ 96-well plates, and each plate served as one replicate. For sorted subsets, roughly 200 ng of genomic DNA, equivalent to some 33,000 T cell genomes, went into each replicate PCR. The purified libraries were quantified using a Qubit 3.0 fluorometer, sized with a Bioanalyzer 2100, and then quantified again using the KAPA Library Quantification kit. A separate single-read 150-cycle Illumina NextSeq 550 flow cell was used to sequence each immunoSEQ 96-well plate. The study's own analysis went as follows. The immunoSEQ output contained only junctional sequences without quality scores, so filtering could not match that applied to full-length reads. To assign V/J genes and CDR3, sequences were annotated using PyIR, a Python wrapper for IgBLAST v1.9, with IMGT germline references. Reads with weak V/J assignments (E-value above 1e-6), missing CDR3, stop codons, out-of-frame junctions, or ambiguous translated residues were removed. V3J clonotypes were defined by identical inferred V gene, J gene, and CDR3 amino acid sequence. The percentage overlap between two repertoires was calculated by dividing the number of shared unique clonotypes by the size of the smaller repertoire. Repertoire richness was assessed with RTK rarefaction, the Chao1 estimator, and Recon v2.1 estimates of unobserved clonotypes. Generation probabilities were computed with OLGA for all TCRbeta clonotypes obtained by the gDNA method from a few donors. The table comes from immuneACCESS by way of TCRdb, which keeps in-frame sequences with V and J called. Part of the clones is missing from these tables; in studies checked, under half for an unresolved V gene and the rest for unknown reasons. V and J calls and clone size come straight from that table; D and trimming were deduced from the DNA. Within this sample are approximately 720,000 clones, with approximately 75% of them counted one time only. Clones ranked in the top ten supply about 1.8% of the sample.

The study at large found these results: Estimated clonotype richness was generally larger for naive than for memory subsets. Across four donors, about 5.2% of naive CD4, 3% to 3.5% of naive CD8, 2% to 2.5% of memory CD4, and 0.4% of memory CD8 clonotypes were shared. Only blood was sampled, and tissue TCR repertoires likely differ from those in blood. The genetic and exposure-history diversity represented was limited by the small number of donors. Compared with non-shared clonotypes, clonotypes shared by all four sorted-subset donors had higher generation probabilities. Even with the large sequencing depth, rarefaction of the sorted-subset datasets indicated that sequencing was incomplete. Pairwise subsampling indicated that sequencing depth was expected to affect the degree of clonotype sharing among donors.

The material sequenced was memory CD4+ T cells sorted from blood. The sample's cell subset or site label, in plain terms: CD45RA-negative fraction. The clonotype was recovered from a woman aged 30 to 39 in good health. The V gene is TRBV29-1 and the J gene is TRBJ2-2; 12 bases in between match TRBD2. The CDR3 protein: CSVEQLAGGTGELFF. The DNA reads TGCAGCGTTGAACAGCTAGCGGGAGGGACCGGGGAGCTGTTTTTT.